The T cell receptor beta chain under discussion was sequenced for a study of lymphopenia after photon versus proton radiotherapy (dated by TCRdb to the late 2010s). Background for the entire study: In patients with gastrointestinal tumors who developed high-grade lymphopenia, the study compared the immunological effects of photon radiation therapy with those of proton radiation therapy. The cohort comprised 20 or so patients with gastrointestinal tumors who received either photon or proton therapy and then developed lymphopenia. The goal of the study was to characterize the differences between the two radiation modalities in how they affect the immune system.

Concerning this clone itself: The target of this receptor is not known. No base qualities exist here, and no much larger clone lies one base off it.

The library was made by the immunoSEQ multiplex PCR assay. Deep sequencing of rearranged TCR beta loci, alongside multiparametric flow cytometry, was used to profile T cell repertoires. The source is immuneACCESS, and TCRdb retained only in-frame sequences with V and J called. Part of the clones is not carried over; for the studies checked, unresolved V genes explain less than half of this, and the remainder is unexplained. Counted in this sample were 50,000 or so clones; roughly nine tenths of them appeared once. The ten biggest clones cover over 15% of the sample. Including cysteine and phenylalanine, the CDR3 has 14 amino acids. This entry keeps only the CDR3 DNA: 42 bases, framed from base 1. The V end loses 5 bases and the J end loses 7 bases, and a stretch of 14 bases separates them. The CDR1 and CDR2 encoded by the germline V gene (reference sequence) are SEHNR and FQNEAQ. Results the study describes overall, beyond this receptor: After the lymphocyte count nadir, oligoclonal expansion, especially of CD8+ Temra cells, was observed in photon-treated repertoires, and the drop in diversity was driven by this expansion. Proton-treated patients stayed relatively stable during treatment, while photon-treated patients lost naive T cells and TCR diversity and gained effector/memory populations. The survival association was assessed only in patients who died, and better survival with proton therapy was presented by the authors as a possibility rather than a demonstrated result. Across the cohort, a larger post-nadir drop in TCR diversity was inversely correlated with overall survival time among patients who died.

This sequence originates from a woman in her thirties or forties with cholangiocarcinoma. Recombination joined TRBV7-9 with TRBJ2-2; the D segment could be TRBD1, given 6 matching bases. Here the sequenced sample was peripheral blood, taken from a patient treated with photon-based radiotherapy. The CDR3 region reads CASSPQTDSGELFF. The bases are TGTGCCAGCAGCCCCCAAACGGACAGCGGGGAGCTGTTTTTT. Reference TRBV7-9 and TRBJ2-2 genes cover what lies past the CDR3, so the full variable domain is DTGVSQNPRHKITKRGQNVTFRCDPISEHNRLYWYRQTLGQGPEFLTYFQNEAQLEKSRLLSDRFSAERPKGSFSTLEIQRTEQGDSAMYLCASSPQTDSGELFFGEGSRLTVL.